The source of this TCR beta chain is a study of blood T cell repertoires in COVID-19. Study summary: The origin of the acute and convalescent COVID-19 samples was the United States, Italy and Spain.

Seattle patients were enrolled while actively infected and followed longitudinally. This CDR3 comprises 16 residues. Unmatched junction bases numbered 12, after V lost 4 bases and J lost 7 bases. Germline V CDR1 and CDR2: SGHAT, FQNNGV. As originally analysed: Using reference gene primer amplification, nucleated cell counts were estimated. Data came from immunoSEQ multiplex PCR; TCRdb stores just in-frame clones and leaves some out. Clone size and the V and J calls come from that table; the DNA yielded D and trimming. The sample records about 99,000 clones, roughly 76% being singletons. The sample was peripheral blood. The origin of this receptor is an elderly man with COVID-19, enrolled during active disease. This chain links TRBV11-2 with TRBJ2-1; 8 bases map to TRBD2. The CDR3 region is CASSSVLRGDFNEQFF. For the CDR3, the DNA is TGTGCCAGCAGCTCTGTTTTGCGGGGGGACTTTAATGAGCAGTTCTTC.